The entry that follows covers one T cell receptor beta chain sequence. What it recognizes is unknown. The sample belongs to a study of OX40 agonist ivuxolimab in advanced cancers. Blood got drawn at baseline, again on cycle 4 day 1, and then on cycle 7 day 1. Using immunoSEQ multiplex PCR, the repertoire was profiled, and TCRdb retains in-frame clones only, with some absent. Of 68,000 or so clones listed, 65% to 90% are singletons. Whole-study findings and limits: CD8+ T cells averaged more expanded clones than CD4+.

The source was CD4+ or CD8+ T cells sorted from blood, collected in a trial of the OX40 agonist ivuxolimab. The TCR comes from an adult with an advanced solid tumor such as melanoma, head and neck, liver or kidney cancer.

Written as DNA, the CDR3 is TGTGCCAGCAGCCGATCGGTACAGGGTAACACTGAAGCTTTCTTT. Translation: CASSRSVQGNTEAFF. The V gene is TRBV7-6, the J gene TRBJ1-1; D perhaps matches TRBD1 (6 bases). Germline-derived CDR1 and CDR2 are SGHVS and FNYEAQ. CDR3 size: 15 residues. Trimming left V 5 bases short and J 2 bases short, with 15 bases between.